The following is a T cell receptor beta chain sequence with its context. What it recognizes is unknown. The germline CDR1 and CDR2 sequences are LNHNV and YYDKDF (reference sequence). The V gene end was trimmed by 5 bases and the J gene end by 10 bases; junction bases not matched to a gene: 13. CDR3 length equals 14 residues. Here immunoSEQ multiplex PCR was the method, and the copy in TCRdb shows in-frame clones only, minus some. The top ten hold approximately 3.5% of the sample, which has roughly 30,000 clones, about 85% seen once. This entry is derived from a study of tissue T cells after allogeneic stem cell transplantation. Study-level information: Viable blood and marrow gave sorted CD3+ T cells if numbers allowed.

Study conclusions and caveats: Some tissue clones might be persisting host cells; their alloreactivity or antigen specificity was not determined.

The sequenced sample was blood, obtained before transplantation. This TCR came from a woman aged 18-55 years who later had graft-versus-host disease after an allogeneic stem cell transplant. The gene calls are TRBV15 and TRBJ1-1, with 7 bases identical to TRBD1. The CDR3 spells CATSSERGTAGAFF. The CDR3 nucleotides are TGTGCCACCAGCTCAGAGAGGGGGACAGCAGGAGCTTTCTTT. The full variable domain, in which reference TRBV15 and TRBJ1-1 provide the parts outside the CDR3, is DAMVIQNPRYQVTQFGKPVTLSCSQTLNHNVMYWYQQKSSQAPKLLFHYYDKDFNNEADTPDNFQSRRPNTSFCFLDIRSPGLGDTAMYLCATSSERGTAGAFFGQGTRLTVV.